Shown below are 31 T cell receptor beta chains from a single sample sequenced in a study of T cells after yellow fever vaccination. TCRdb passed the 5' RACE reads through MiXCR, listing each CDR3 protein once. The data show 200,000 to 250,000 distinct CDR3 sequences, less than 3.5% seen once. The specimen was CD4+ T cells sorted from PBMCs, collected 10 days after the yellow fever booster vaccination. The source of these receptors is a man aged 18 to 35 who received the YFV17D yellow fever vaccine.

There are many counts of this clonotype. The rearrangement uses TRBV2 and TRBJ2-5; 7 bases match TRBD2. The trim removed 7 bases at V and 1 base at J, leaving 3 bases unmatched. The CDR3 sequence is 13 residues long. CDR1 is SNHLY, CDR2 FYNNEI, per germline. CDR3 in DNA: TGTGCCAGCATGGGGGGGTTCCAAGAGACCCAGTACTTC. It specifies CASMGGFQETQYF. The variable domain in full, completed from reference TRBV2 and TRBJ2-5, reads EPEVTQTPSHQVTQMGQEVILRCVPISNHLYFYWYRQILGQKVEFLVSFYNNEISEKSEIFDDQFSVERPDGSNFTLKIRSTKLEDSAMYFCASMGGFQETQYFGPGTRLLVL.

This clonotype came up many times. V gene TRBV7-3 combines with J gene TRBJ1-2; D gene uncertain. Germline CDR1 reads SGHTA; CDR2 reads FQGTGA. Deletions cut 5 bases from V and 0 bases from J, with 7 bases between. This CDR3 comprises 13 residues. The CDR3 DNA reads as TGTGCCAGCAGCCCAACCACTAACTATGGCTACACCTTC. This encodes CASSPTTNYGYTF.

V is TRBV28 and J is TRBJ2-1, with unresolved D. Trimming took 3 bases from V and 9 from J, leaving 12 bases between them. From germline, CDR1 is MDHEN and CDR2 SYDVKM. The CDR3 length is 13 residues. CDR3 in DNA: TGTGCCAGCAGTTTTAAGGTTCGCGGTGAGCAGTTCTTC. Translated, it gives CASSFKVRGEQFF.

The chain joins TRBV5-1 to TRBJ2-3; 9 positions match TRBD1. The CDR3 has 16 amino acids. Looked up from germline, CDR1 is SGHRS and CDR2 is YFSETQ. The ends lost 0 bases at V and 1 base at J; junction bases unmatched: 3. CDR3: CASSLGGQGRTDTQYF. The CDR3 DNA is TGCGCCAGCAGCTTGGGGGGACAGGGCCGCACAGATACGCAGTATTTT.

The gene calls are TRBV11-2 and TRBJ1-2, with TRBD1 as a possible D gene (6 bases). V gave up 6 bases and J gave up 4 bases, with 15 bases separating them. CDR3 size: 14 residues. Per germline, CDR1 SGHAT and CDR2 FQNNGV. CDR3 protein: CASRAGGRGYGYTF. The CDR3 nucleotides are TGTGCCAGCAGGGCTGGGGGCCGGGGCTATGGCTACACCTTC.

This clonotype was observed many times. This rearrangement joins TRBV4-1 to TRBJ2-3, with D possibly matching TRBD2 (6 bases). This CDR3 is 17 amino acids long. V was pared by 1 base and J by 2 bases, with 16 bases between. Germline V gives CDR1 MGHRA, CDR2 YSYEKL. The CDR3 DNA follows: TGCGCCAGCAGCCAAGGAGGATTAGCGGCGGTCACAGATACGCAGTATTTT. It specifies CASSQGGLAAVTDTQYF.

This clonotype has a count of ten or more. The CDR3 protein is CASSAGLAKNIQYF. DNA for the CDR3: TGTGCCAGCAGCGCCGGACTAGCAAAAAACATTCAGTACTTC. The V gene is TRBV7-2, the J gene TRBJ2-4, with TRBD2 matching over 8 bases. V dropped 5 bases and J dropped 4; count of bases not matched to a gene: 4. From germline, CDR1 is SGHTA and CDR2 FQGNSA. The CDR3 spans 14 residues.

This chain joins TRBV7-2 and TRBJ2-5; possible D gene TRBD1, 6 bases. The V gene's germline CDR1 is SGHTA and CDR2 FQGNSA. Trimming removed 5 bases from V and 5 bases from J, with 15 bases in between. This CDR3 region has 14 residues. CDR3 loop: CASSPTRTGETQYF. The DNA for the CDR3 is TGTGCCAGCAGCCCTACGCGAACAGGGGAGACCCAGTACTTC.

This rearrangement joins TRBV7-9 to TRBJ2-4; D may be TRBD1 (5 bases). This CDR3 has 14 residues. Deletions cut 5 bases from V and 0 bases from J, with 8 bases between. Germline CDR1 is SEHNR and CDR2 is FQNEAQ (reference sequence). This chain's CDR3 is CASSPQGAKNIQYF. The CDR3 DNA follows: TGTGCCAGCAGCCCCCAGGGAGCCAAAAACATTCAGTACTTC.

This clonotype was seen ten or more times. The chain uses TRBV12-3 or TRBV12-4 and TRBJ1-2; a possible D gene is TRBD1 (5 bases). The ends were cut back, 7 bases at V and 6 bases at J, with 15 bases in the middle. This CDR3 has 13 residues. The CDR3 DNA follows: TGTGCCAGCATCCTCATCGGGGGGGATGGCTACACCTTC. It codes for CASILIGGDGYTF.

The chain joins TRBV20-1 to TRBJ2-3, with 9 bases that match TRBD1. CDR3 length: 17 amino acids. CDR1 DFQATT and CDR2 SNEGSKA come from the germline V gene (reference sequence). The V and J ends lost 5 bases and 0 bases, in that order; junction bases with no gene match: 12. The CDR3 here is CSAPPTNRGQSTDTQYF. The CDR3 coding sequence is TGCAGTGCTCCGCCTACAAACAGGGGGCAAAGCACAGATACGCAGTATTTT.

This clonotype came up many times. The rearrangement joins TRBV10-3 to TRBJ2-2, with a possible D match to TRBD1 (6 bases). V was shortened by 8 bases and J by 6 bases, with 16 bases between the two germline ends. CDR3 length: 14 amino acids. CDR1 is ENHRY, CDR2 SYGVKD, per germline. CDR3 nucleotides: TGTGCCATCGGTAGGGGGAAGTCCTCCGGGGAGCTGTTTTTT. This gives the protein CAIGRGKSSGELFF.

This clonotype appeared a few times. J is TRBJ1-5 and V is TRBV5-1; unclear D gene. There are 14 residues in the CDR3. V was trimmed by 0 bases and J by 3 bases, leaving 7 bases between them. CDR1 SGHRS and CDR2 YFSETQ come from the germline V gene. This CDR3 reads CASSLAGLNQPQHF. CDR3 sequence (DNA): TGCGCCAGCAGCTTGGCCGGGCTCAATCAGCCCCAGCATTTT.

At least ten counts were recorded for this clonotype. V usage is TRBV20-1 and J usage is TRBJ1-2, with 8 nucleotides matching TRBD1. Germline CDR1 is DFQATT and CDR2 is SNEGSKA (reference sequence). V lost 4 bases, J lost 4 bases, and 2 bases stayed unmatched. CDR3 size: 12 residues. CDR3 sequence: CSATDRGYGYTF. CDR3 bases: TGCAGTGCTACCGACAGGGGCTATGGCTACACCTTC.

This clonotype was counted a few times. The chain is built from TRBV14 and TRBJ2-7, with D perhaps being TRBD1 or TRBD2 (5 bases each). Trimming took off 2 bases at V and 2 bases at J, with 13 bases between the two ends. Germline V CDR1 and CDR2: SGHDN, FVKESK. There are 15 residues in the CDR3. The chain's CDR3 is CASSQTGRETYEQYF. The CDR3 DNA follows: TGTGCCAGCAGCCAAACAGGCCGGGAAACCTACGAGCAGTACTTC.

In this sample, this clonotype turned up a few times. V and J are TRBV27 and TRBJ2-3; 8 bases align to TRBD1. This CDR3 has 15 residues. The germline V gene encodes CDR1 MNHEY and CDR2 SMNVEV (reference sequence). The trim removed 10 bases at V and 2 bases at J, leaving 11 bases unmatched. Here the CDR3 DNA reads TGTGCCACCCAGGGGGCGGGGTTCCCCACAGATACGCAGTATTTT. Protein product: CATQGAGFPTDTQYF.

This clonotype was recorded a few times. The chain employs TRBV5-5 and TRBJ2-1; D might be TRBD1 (6 bases). Trimming took off 4 bases at V and 7 bases at J, with 30 bases between the two ends. The CDR3 extends over 19 amino acids. Germline CDR1 is SGHKS and CDR2 is YYEKEE (reference sequence). This CDR3 is CASSLRSQGYRDRLNEQFF. Here the CDR3 DNA reads TGTGCCAGCAGCCTCAGGTCACAGGGCTATCGAGACCGGCTAAATGAGCAGTTCTTC.

This clonotype was detected many times. V usage is TRBV10-3 and J usage is TRBJ2-1, with TRBD2 matching 10 bases. J gave up 3 bases and V 10 bases, and 9 bases lay outside the gene matches. The CDR3 has 15 residues. Looked up from germline, CDR1 is ENHRY and CDR2 is SYGVKD. Here the CDR3 DNA reads TGTGCCACCGGGCCTAGCGGGGGCCACTACAATGAGCAGTTCTTC. Translated, it gives CATGPSGGHYNEQFF.

This rearrangement joins TRBV20-1 to TRBJ2-7; the D is unclear. V lost 6 bases, J lost 3 bases, and 9 bases lay in between. Germline values: CDR1 DFQATT, CDR2 SNEGSKA (reference sequence). The CDR3 sequence is 11 residues long. CDR3 in DNA: TGCAGTGCCACGTCGAGCTACGAGCAGTACTTC. Amino acids: CSATSSYEQYF.

This clonotype was counted ten times or more. This chain uses TRBV29-1 with TRBJ2-5; D unresolved. Looked up from germline, CDR1 is SQVTM and CDR2 is ANQGSEA. The CDR3 totals 12 residues. Deletions cut 2 bases from V and 0 bases from J, with 4 bases between. CDR3 region: CSVERNQETQYF. Here the CDR3 DNA reads TGCAGCGTTGAAAGGAACCAAGAGACCCAGTACTTC.

The table lists this clonotype with many counts. The J gene is TRBJ2-5, the V gene TRBV6-2 or TRBV6-3; D is undetermined. This CDR3 spans 13 amino acids. In germline, CDR1 is MNHEY, CDR2 SVGEGT. The V and J ends lost 3 bases and 1 base respectively, with 6 bases between them. In nucleotides, the CDR3 is TGTGCCAGCAGTTATGCGTCCCAAGAGACCCAGTACTTC. This gives the protein CASSYASQETQYF.

This clonotype was seen more than once but under ten times. The rearrangement joins TRBV30 to TRBJ2-3; tentatively, D is TRBD1 (7 bases). The CDR3 covers 15 residues. Germline CDR1 GTSNPN, CDR2 SVGIG (reference sequence). V lost 1 base and J lost 4, with 15 bases in between. The DNA of the CDR3 is TGTGCCTGGAGTGGCGCAGGGGGGTTCGCAGATACGCAGTATTTT. Amino acids: CAWSGAGGFADTQYF.

Many counts were recorded for this clonotype. The chain combines TRBV24-1 with TRBJ1-1, with D tentatively TRBD1 (6 bases). CDR3 length: 15 amino acids. Trimming removed 3 bases at V and 5 bases at J, with 15 bases between. CDR1 is KGHDR and CDR2 is SFDVKD in the germline V gene. The CDR3: CATSDPQQGNTEAFF. In DNA, the CDR3 is TGTGCCACCAGTGATCCACAACAGGGAAATACTGAAGCTTTCTTT.

This clonotype was seen more than once but under ten times. The V call is TRBV10-3, the J call TRBJ1-2; perhaps TRBD1 as D (6 bases). From germline, CDR1 is ENHRY and CDR2 SYGVKD. V was pared by 7 bases and J by 2 bases, with 14 bases between. The CDR3 length is 14 residues. CDR3 sequence reads: CAITRGQRNYGYTF. The CDR3 DNA reads as TGTGCCATCACTCGGGGGCAGAGGAACTATGGCTACACCTTC.

The rearrangement joins TRBV11-3 to TRBJ2-3; D may match TRBD1 or TRBD2 (5 bases each). Trimming shortened V by 1 base and J by 4 bases, and 15 bases separated the two germline ends. The CDR3 has 16 amino acids. Per germline, CDR1 SGHNT and CDR2 YENEEA. CDR3 in amino acids: CASSLGRAGRADTQYF. CDR3 nucleotide sequence: TGTGCCAGCAGCTTAGGACGTGCAGGGCGGGCAGATACGCAGTATTTT.

This clonotype was counted ten times or more. CDR3 amino acids: CASSPDRQGAGYGYTF. For the CDR3, the DNA is TGTGCCAGCAGCCCTGACCGACAGGGTGCGGGCTATGGCTACACCTTC. The chain employs TRBV7-3 and TRBJ1-2; 7 bases fit TRBD1. V trimming: 5 bases; J trimming: 4 bases; junction bases outside the gene matches: 13. Germline V lookup: CDR1 SGHTA, CDR2 FQGTGA. There are 16 residues in the CDR3.

This chain joins TRBV18 and TRBJ1-1; 8 bases are a match to TRBD1. CDR1 is KGHSH and CDR2 is LQKENI in the germline V gene. After removal of 2 bases from V and 5 bases from J, the junction contained 7 bases not matched to a gene. The CDR3 extends over 15 amino acids. CDR3 sequence reads: CASSPTGQGGTEAFF. The CDR3 nucleotides are TGTGCCAGCTCACCAACCGGACAGGGCGGAACTGAAGCTTTCTTT.

The chain uses TRBV5-1 and TRBJ2-3; the match to TRBD1 covers 9 bases. CDR3 length equals 16 residues. The trim removed 0 bases at V and 3 bases at J, leaving 5 bases unmatched. In germline, CDR1 is SGHRS, CDR2 YFSETQ. CDR3 DNA: TGCGCCAGCAGCTTGGCCGGGACAGGGAGAACAGATACGCAGTATTTT. It translates to CASSLAGTGRTDTQYF.

Many counts were recorded for this clonotype. This chain joins TRBV5-5 and TRBJ2-1; no reliable D call. Per germline, CDR1 SGHKS and CDR2 YYEKEE (reference sequence). Trimming stripped 1 base from V and 7 bases from J, with 6 bases between. The CDR3 extends over 12 amino acids. The DNA of the CDR3 is TGTGCCAGCAGCTTGCCCTTAAATGAGCAGTTCTTC. Amino acids: CASSLPLNEQFF.

This clonotype showed up many times. The CDR3 sequence: CASSLMRVYGYTF. The DNA of the CDR3 is TGTGCCAGCAGTTTAATGAGGGTCTATGGCTACACCTTC. This chain connects TRBV12-3 or TRBV12-4 to TRBJ1-2; D is undetermined. The CDR3 spans 13 residues. V was trimmed by 2 bases and J by 4 bases, leaving 8 bases between them.

This clonotype was observed a few times. This chain links TRBV7-9 with TRBJ1-5; the D gene is possibly TRBD1 (5 bases). Germline CDR1 SEHNR, CDR2 FQNEAQ (reference sequence). Trimming cost V 5 bases and J 3 bases, with 14 bases left between them. This CDR3 contains 15 residues. The CDR3: CASSRGGGTNQPQHF. The CDR3 DNA is TGTGCCAGCAGCAGAGGAGGCGGGACCAATCAGCCCCAGCATTTT.